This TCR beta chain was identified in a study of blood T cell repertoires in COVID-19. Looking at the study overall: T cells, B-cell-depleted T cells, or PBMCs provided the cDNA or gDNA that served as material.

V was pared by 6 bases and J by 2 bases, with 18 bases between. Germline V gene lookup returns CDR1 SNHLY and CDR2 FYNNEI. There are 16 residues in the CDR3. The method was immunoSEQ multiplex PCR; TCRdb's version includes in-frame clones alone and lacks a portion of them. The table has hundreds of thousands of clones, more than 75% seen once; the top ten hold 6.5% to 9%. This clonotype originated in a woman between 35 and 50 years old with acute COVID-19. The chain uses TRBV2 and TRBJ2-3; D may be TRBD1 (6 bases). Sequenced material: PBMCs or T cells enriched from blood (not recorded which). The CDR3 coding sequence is TGTGCCAGCAGCGACCAGGGGACCCAACTCACAGATACGCAGTATTTT. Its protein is CASSDQGTQLTDTQYF.